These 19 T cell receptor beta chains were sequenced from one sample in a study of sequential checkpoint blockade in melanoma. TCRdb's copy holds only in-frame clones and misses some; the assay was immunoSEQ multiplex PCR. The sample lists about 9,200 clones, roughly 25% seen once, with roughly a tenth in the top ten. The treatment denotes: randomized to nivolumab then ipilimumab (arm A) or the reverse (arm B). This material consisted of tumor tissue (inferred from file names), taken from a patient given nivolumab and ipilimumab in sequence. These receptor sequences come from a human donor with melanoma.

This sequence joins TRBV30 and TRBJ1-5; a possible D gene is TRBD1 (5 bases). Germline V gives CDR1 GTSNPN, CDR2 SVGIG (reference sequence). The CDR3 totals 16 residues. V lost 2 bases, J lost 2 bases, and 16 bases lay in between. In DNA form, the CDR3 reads TGTGCCTGGAGTCCCAATCGGGGACTGGGCAATCAGCCCCAGCATTTT. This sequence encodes CAWSPNRGLGNQPQHF.

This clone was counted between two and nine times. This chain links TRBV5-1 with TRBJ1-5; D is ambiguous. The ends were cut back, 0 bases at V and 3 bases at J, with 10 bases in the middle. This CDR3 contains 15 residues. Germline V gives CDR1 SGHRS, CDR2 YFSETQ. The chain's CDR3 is CASSLEGSDNQPQHF. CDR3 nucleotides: TGCGCCAGCAGCTTGGAGGGATCAGACAATCAGCCCCAGCATTTT.

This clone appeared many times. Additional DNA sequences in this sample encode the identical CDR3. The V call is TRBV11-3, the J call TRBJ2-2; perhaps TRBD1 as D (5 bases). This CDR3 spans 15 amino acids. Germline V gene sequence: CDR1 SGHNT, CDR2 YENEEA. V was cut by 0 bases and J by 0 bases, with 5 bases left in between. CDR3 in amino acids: CASSLEGANTGELFF. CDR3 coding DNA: TGTGCCAGCAGCTTAGAAGGGGCGAACACCGGGGAGCTGTTTTTT. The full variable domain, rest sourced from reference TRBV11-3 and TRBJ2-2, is EAGVVQSPRYKIIEKKQPVAFWCNPISGHNTLYWYLQNLGQGPELLIRYENEEAVDDSQLPKDRFSAERLKGVDSTLKIQPAELGDSAVYLCASSLEGANTGELFFGEGSRLTVL.

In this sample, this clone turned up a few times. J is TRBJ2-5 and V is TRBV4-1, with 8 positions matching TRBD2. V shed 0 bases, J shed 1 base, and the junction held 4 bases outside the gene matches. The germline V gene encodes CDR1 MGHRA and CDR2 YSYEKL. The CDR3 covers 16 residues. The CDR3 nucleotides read TGCGCCAGCAGCCAAGAACTAGCGGCCGTCCAAGAGACCCAGTACTTC. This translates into CASSQELAAVQETQYF.

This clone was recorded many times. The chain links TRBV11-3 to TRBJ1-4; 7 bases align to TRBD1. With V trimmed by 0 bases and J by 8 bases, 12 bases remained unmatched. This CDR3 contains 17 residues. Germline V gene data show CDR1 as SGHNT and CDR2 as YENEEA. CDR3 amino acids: CASSLEQTSAGGEKLFF. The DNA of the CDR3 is TGTGCCAGCAGCTTAGAACAGACCTCGGCAGGGGGGGAAAAACTGTTTTTT.

The CDR3 nucleotides are TGCAGCGTTCTTGGACTAGCCCGCTACCAAGAGACCCAGTACTTC. Encoded protein: CSVLGLARYQETQYF. V is TRBV29-1 and J is TRBJ2-5, with 8 nucleotides matching TRBD2. V lost 5 bases, J lost 0 bases, and 8 bases stayed unmatched. Germline CDR1 is SQVTM and CDR2 is ANQGSEA. There are 15 residues in the CDR3.

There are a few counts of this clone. CDR3 protein: CASVGQGNQPQHF. In nucleotides, the CDR3 is TGTGCCAGCGTGGGACAGGGAAATCAGCCCCAGCATTTT. This sequence joins TRBV2 and TRBJ1-5; 9 bases agree with TRBD1. V shed 8 bases and J 4 bases; nucleotides not matched to a gene: 3. The CDR3 totals 13 residues. Germline-derived CDR1 and CDR2 are SNHLY and FYNNEI. The complete variable domain, with remaining parts taken from reference TRBV2 and TRBJ1-5, reads EPEVTQTPSHQVTQMGQEVILRCVPISNHLYFYWYRQILGQKVEFLVSFYNNEISEKSEIFDDQFSVERPDGSNFTLKIRSTKLEDSAMYFCASVGQGNQPQHFGDGTRLSIL.

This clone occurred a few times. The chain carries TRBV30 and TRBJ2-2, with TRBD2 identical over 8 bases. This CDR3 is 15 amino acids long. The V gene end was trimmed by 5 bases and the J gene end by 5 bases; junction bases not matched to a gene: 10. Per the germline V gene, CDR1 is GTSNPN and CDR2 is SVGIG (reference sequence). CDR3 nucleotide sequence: TGTGCCTGGGGCGCGGGGGGCCGGAGGACCGGGGAGCTGTTTTTT. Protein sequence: CAWGAGGRRTGELFF.

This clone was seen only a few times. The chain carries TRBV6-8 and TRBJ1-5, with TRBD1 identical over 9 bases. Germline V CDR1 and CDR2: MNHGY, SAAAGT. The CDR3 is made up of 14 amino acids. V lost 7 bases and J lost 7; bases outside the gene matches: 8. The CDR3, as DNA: TGTGCCAGCAAGGGGGACAGGGTCCGACAGCCCCAGCATTTT. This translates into CASKGDRVRQPQHF.

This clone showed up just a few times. CDR3 in amino acids: CASSSGKYGYTF. In DNA, the CDR3 is TGTGCCAGCAGTTCAGGGAAATATGGCTACACCTTC. The chain joins TRBV9 to TRBJ1-2; a weak D match, TRBD1 (5 bases). Germline-derived CDR1 and CDR2 are SGDLS and YYNGEE. Trimming cost V 5 bases and J 5 bases, with 10 bases left between them. CDR3 length: 12 residues.

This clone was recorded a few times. The CDR3 nucleotides read TGTGCCAGCAGTTTAGACAGCTTAAGTTATTCACCCCTCCACTTT. Protein sequence: CASSLDSLSYSPLHF. This chain connects TRBV28 to TRBJ1-6; TRBD1 might be the D (5 bases). Germline-derived CDR1 and CDR2 are MDHEN and SYDVKM. V dropped 2 bases and J dropped 8 bases, with 13 bases sitting between them. The CDR3 totals 15 residues. The whole variable domain, filled in from reference TRBV28 and TRBJ1-6, reads DVKVTQSSRYLVKRTGEKVFLECVQDMDHENMFWYRQDPGLGLRLIYFSYDVKMKEKGDIPEGYSVSREKKERFSLILESASTNQTSMYLCASSLDSLSYSPLHFGNGTRLTVT.

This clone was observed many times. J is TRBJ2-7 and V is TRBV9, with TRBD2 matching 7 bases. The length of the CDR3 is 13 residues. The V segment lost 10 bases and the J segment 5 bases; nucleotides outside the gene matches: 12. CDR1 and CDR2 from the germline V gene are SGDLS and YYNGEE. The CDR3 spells CAPGAGSGDEQYF. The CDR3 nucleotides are TGTGCCCCGGGAGCGGGGAGCGGCGACGAGCAGTACTTC.

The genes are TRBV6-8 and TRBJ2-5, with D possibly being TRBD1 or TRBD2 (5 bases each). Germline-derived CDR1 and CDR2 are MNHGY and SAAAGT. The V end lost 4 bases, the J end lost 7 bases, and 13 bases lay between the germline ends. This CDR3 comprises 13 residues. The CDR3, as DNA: TGTGCCAGCAGTTCCGGGGCCCTTGGGACCCAGTACTTC. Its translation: CASSSGALGTQYF.

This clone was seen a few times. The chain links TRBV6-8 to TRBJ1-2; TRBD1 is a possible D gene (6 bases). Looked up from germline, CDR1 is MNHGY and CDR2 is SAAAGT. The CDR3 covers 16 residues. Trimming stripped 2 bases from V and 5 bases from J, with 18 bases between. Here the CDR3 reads CASSYDLGIGGYGYTF. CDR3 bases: TGTGCCAGCAGTTACGATCTAGGAATAGGGGGGTATGGCTACACCTTC.

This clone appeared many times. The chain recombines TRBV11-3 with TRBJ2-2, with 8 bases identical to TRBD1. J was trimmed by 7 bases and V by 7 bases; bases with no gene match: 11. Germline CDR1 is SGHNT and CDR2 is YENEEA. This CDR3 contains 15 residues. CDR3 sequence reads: CASIEWTGFIGELFF. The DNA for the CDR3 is TGTGCCAGCATTGAATGGACAGGGTTTATCGGGGAGCTGTTTTTT.

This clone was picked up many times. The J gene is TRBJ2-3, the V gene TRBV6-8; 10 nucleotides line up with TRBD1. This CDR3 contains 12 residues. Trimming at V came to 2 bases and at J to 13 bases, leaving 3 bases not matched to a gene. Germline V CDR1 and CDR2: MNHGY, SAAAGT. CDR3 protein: CASSYGQGDKYF. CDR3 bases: TGTGCCAGCAGTTACGGACAGGGGGATAAGTATTTT.

CDR3 loop: CASRTRTLPEAQYF. Here the CDR3 DNA reads TGTGCCTCTCGGACCCGGACACTCCCTGAGGCCCAGTACTTC. The chain carries TRBV12-5 and TRBJ2-5, with a possible D match to TRBD1 (5 bases). Germline loops: CDR1 LGHNT, CDR2 FRNRAP. The CDR3 sequence is 14 residues long.

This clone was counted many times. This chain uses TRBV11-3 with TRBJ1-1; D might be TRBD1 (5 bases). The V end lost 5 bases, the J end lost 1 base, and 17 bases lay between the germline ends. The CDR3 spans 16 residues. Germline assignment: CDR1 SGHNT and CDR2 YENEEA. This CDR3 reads CASSPIGGVGNTEAFF. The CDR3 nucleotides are TGTGCCAGCAGCCCCATCGGGGGGGTAGGGAACACTGAAGCTTTCTTT.

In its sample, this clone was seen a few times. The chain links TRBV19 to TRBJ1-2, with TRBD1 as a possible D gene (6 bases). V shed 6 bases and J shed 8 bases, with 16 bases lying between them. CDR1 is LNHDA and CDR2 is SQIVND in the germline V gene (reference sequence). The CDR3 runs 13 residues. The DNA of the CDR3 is TGTGCCAGTAGCCTTATGGACAGCGCCGGCTACACCTTC. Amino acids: CASSLMDSAGYTF.